Shown below are 19 T cell receptor beta chains from a single sample sequenced in a study of a mutant IDH1 vaccine in newly diagnosed glioma. These receptors' antigens are unknown. Repertoires were generated with immunoSEQ multiplex PCR, while TCRdb's copy carries only in-frame clones and drops some. Of some 36,000 clones in the sample, approximately 80% were seen once. Time point given: week 5, during vaccination. Doses of 300 ug of mutant IDH1 20-mer peptide were given with topical imiquimod. Sequenced material: PBMCs, taken from a glioma patient whose treatment included an IDH1 peptide vaccine. The receptors originated from a man aged 45-60 years with glioma.

V is TRBV19 and J is TRBJ1-4; D remains ambiguous. The V and J ends lost 5 bases and 4 bases respectively, with 14 bases between them. The CDR3 consists of 15 residues. CDR1 LNHDA and CDR2 SQIVND come from the germline V gene (reference sequence). Here the CDR3 DNA reads TGTGCCAGTAGTCCCGGGGTCCCTCTTAATGAAAAACTGTTTTTT. Translation: CASSPGVPLNEKLFF.

The chain carries TRBV7-8 and TRBJ1-5, with TRBD1 identical over 11 bases. The V gene end was trimmed by 4 bases and the J gene end by 7 bases; junction bases not matched to a gene: 6. Germline-derived CDR1 and CDR2 are SGHVS and FQNEAQ. The length of the CDR3 is 15 residues. The CDR3 reads CASSSGQGAGQPQHF. The CDR3 DNA is TGTGCCAGCAGCTCCGGACAGGGGGCTGGGCAGCCCCAGCATTTT. The full variable domain, with the rest looked up from reference TRBV7-8 and TRBJ1-5, is GAGVSQSPRYKVAKRGQDVALRCDPISGHVSLFWYQQALGQGPEFLTYFQNEAQLDKSGLPSDRFFAERPEGSVSTLKIQRTQQEDSAVYLCASSSGQGAGQPQHFGDGTRLSIL.

The chain recombines TRBV15 with TRBJ2-3; D is possibly TRBD1 (5 bases). Trimming left V 5 bases short and J 4 bases short, with 13 bases between. There are 14 residues in the CDR3. Germline CDR1 reads LNHNV; CDR2 reads YYDKDF (reference sequence). In DNA, the CDR3 is TGTGCCACCAGCCTGGTCAGGGTTGCAGATACGCAGTATTTT. This sequence encodes CATSLVRVADTQYF.

The chain employs TRBV28 and TRBJ1-6; no firm D call. CDR1 and CDR2 (germline): MDHEN, SYDVKM. Trimming pared 3 bases from V and 7 bases from J, leaving 13 bases between. This CDR3 region has 15 residues. CDR3 protein: CASSFVRGGNSPLHF. Written as DNA, the CDR3 is TGTGCCAGCAGTTTTGTACGCGGCGGAAATTCACCCCTCCACTTT.

The V gene is TRBV27, the J gene TRBJ1-5, with 10 positions matching TRBD1. This CDR3 has 16 residues. Trimming took 8 bases from V and 4 from J; bases not matched to a gene: 11. In germline, CDR1 is MNHEY, CDR2 SMNVEV (reference sequence). DNA of the CDR3: TGTGCCAGCCGCCTCTACGGGACAGGGGCAAATCAGCCCCAGCATTTT. It specifies CASRLYGTGANQPQHF.

This clone qualifies as large. The chain carries TRBV6-4 and TRBJ2-1, with TRBD2 identical over 13 bases. J was trimmed by 10 bases and V by 0 bases; bases with no gene match: 0. The CDR3 covers 14 residues. Per the germline V gene, CDR1 is MRHNA and CDR2 is SNTAGT. Here the CDR3 reads CASSDSGLAGEQFF. The CDR3 bases are TGTGCCAGCAGTGACTCGGGACTAGCGGGAGAGCAGTTCTTC.

The genes are TRBV6-1 and TRBJ1-1, with D possibly being TRBD1 (5 bases). The CDR3 length is 12 residues. V was pared by 4 bases and J by 10 bases, with 13 bases between. Germline V CDR1 and CDR2: MNHNS, SASEGT. CDR3 DNA: TGTGCCAGCAGTGCCTGGGGCGATCGAGCTTTCTTT. Residues: CASSAWGDRAFF.

The V call is TRBV10-3, the J call TRBJ1-1; D gene ambiguous. The CDR3 loop spans 11 amino acids. The germline gives CDR1 ENHRY, CDR2 SYGVKD. The V end lost 10 bases, the J end lost 0 bases, and 6 bases lay between the germline ends. For the CDR3, the DNA is TGTGCCACCCGCCTGAACACTGAAGCTTTCTTT. Protein product: CATRLNTEAFF.

This clone was detected a few times. This chain connects TRBV2 to TRBJ1-2, with D perhaps matching TRBD1 (6 bases). Germline lookup yields CDR1 SNHLY and CDR2 FYNNEI. This CDR3 contains 14 residues. Trimming cost V 1 base and J 5 bases, with 11 bases left between them. Written as DNA, the CDR3 is TGTGCCAGCAGTGAAGGGACAGCCGGTTATGGCTACACCTTC. This sequence encodes CASSEGTAGYGYTF.

This chain links TRBV11-2 with TRBJ2-1; tentative D call: TRBD2 (5 bases). V lost 0 bases, J lost 8 bases, and 17 bases lay in between. This CDR3 is built from 16 residues. The germline gives CDR1 SGHAT, CDR2 FQNNGV. In DNA form, the CDR3 reads TGTGCCAGCAGCTTAGATTTGGCTAGCCCTGGCGATGAGCAGTTCTTC. Translating it yields CASSLDLASPGDEQFF. Looking up the rest from reference TRBV11-2 and TRBJ2-1 gives the full variable domain: EAGVAQSPRYKIIEKRQSVAFWCNPISGHATLYWYQQILGQGPKLLIQFQNNGVVDDSQLPKDRFSAERLKGVDSTLKIQPAKLEDSAVYLCASSLDLASPGDEQFFGPGTRLTVL.

V and J are TRBV12-5 and TRBJ2-1, with unresolved D. This CDR3 has 13 residues. V was cut by 7 bases and J by 5 bases, with 12 bases left in between. Germline V gives CDR1 LGHNT, CDR2 FRNRAP. In nucleotides, the CDR3 is TGTGCTAGTGCCCCGCTTGGGGACAATGAGCAGTTCTTC. This codes for CASAPLGDNEQFF.

The chain is built from TRBV30 and TRBJ2-3, with TRBD2 matching 10 bases. This CDR3 comprises 13 residues. Germline-derived CDR1 and CDR2 are GTSNPN and SVGIG (reference sequence). Trimming at V came to 6 bases and at J to 2 bases, leaving 2 bases not matched to a gene. The CDR3 spells CACLAGATDTQYF. As DNA, the CDR3 is TGTGCCTGTCTAGCGGGGGCCACAGATACGCAGTATTTT.

A single count supports this clone. The V call is TRBV5-1, the J call TRBJ2-3; TRBD1 agrees at 7 bases. The CDR3 is 14 residues long. Germline V gene lookup returns CDR1 SGHRS and CDR2 YFSETQ. V lost 3 bases to trimming and J lost 2 bases; unmatched junction nucleotides: 3. The CDR3 nucleotides are TGCGCCAGCAGCTCAGGGACAGTCACAGATACGCAGTATTTT. Translation: CASSSGTVTDTQYF. Full variable domain (missing parts from reference TRBV5-1 and TRBJ2-3): KAGVTQTPRYLIKTRGQQVTLSCSPISGHRSVSWYQQTPGQGLQFLFEYFSETQRNKGNFPGRFSGRQFSNSRSEMNVSTLELGDSALYLCASSSGTVTDTQYFGPGTRLTVL.

The CDR3 DNA reads TGTGCCAGCAGTGAGGACCTTGTGGAGCTGTTTTTT. It specifies CASSEDLVELFF. The chain has TRBV2 and TRBJ2-2; D not resolved. This CDR3 comprises 12 residues. The V and J ends lost 3 bases and 10 bases respectively, with 9 bases between them. Germline V gives CDR1 SNHLY, CDR2 FYNNEI.

The J gene is TRBJ1-5, the V gene TRBV4-1; D is undetermined. This CDR3 is 15 amino acids long. V gave up 0 bases and J gave up 5 bases, with 11 bases separating them. CDR1 is MGHRA, CDR2 YSYEKL, per germline. The CDR3: CASSQEGWGHQPQHF. For the CDR3, the DNA is TGCGCCAGCAGCCAAGAGGGATGGGGTCATCAGCCCCAGCATTTT.

The chain links TRBV5-1 to TRBJ2-1; D ambiguous. The CDR3 has 14 amino acids. The V end lost 9 bases, the J end lost 7 bases, and 20 bases lay between the germline ends. Per the germline V gene, CDR1 is SGHRS and CDR2 is YFSETQ. The CDR3 is CATTIGPSRNEQFF. CDR3 sequence (DNA): TGCGCCACCACGATAGGACCGTCGAGGAATGAGCAGTTCTTC.

J is TRBJ2-3 and V is TRBV7-9; TRBD2 matches at 11 bases. The J segment lost 1 base and the V segment lost 11 bases, leaving 11 bases of the junction unmatched. Germline CDR1 SEHNR, CDR2 FQNEAQ (reference sequence). This CDR3 is 16 amino acids long. CDR3 bases: TGTGCCTCAACTATGGGGACTAGCGGTCGCACAGATACGCAGTATTTT. This gives the protein CASTMGTSGRTDTQYF.

The genes are TRBV7-2 and TRBJ2-5, with 12 bases that match TRBD2. Germline values: CDR1 SGHTA, CDR2 FQGNSA. V lost 6 bases to trimming and J lost 5 bases; unmatched junction nucleotides: 10. The CDR3 extends over 16 amino acids. The CDR3 here is CASRRRASGGVETQYF. In DNA form, the CDR3 reads TGTGCCAGCAGGCGTAGGGCTAGCGGGGGGGTTGAGACCCAGTACTTC.

The chain combines TRBV27 with TRBJ1-1, with D maybe TRBD1 (5 bases). Germline assignment: CDR1 MNHEY and CDR2 SMNVEV (reference sequence). V was trimmed by 5 bases and J by 0 bases, leaving 19 bases between them. The CDR3 consists of 17 residues. CDR3 coding DNA: TGTGCCAGCAGTCTTCCCGGCGGGGGGGAAGTGAACACTGAAGCTTTCTTT. Protein: CASSLPGGGEVNTEAFF.